The 28 T cell receptor beta chains in this list originate from one sample, sequenced in a study of post-analysis software for immune sequencing data. Study conclusions and caveats: Patients showed TRBV5-6, TRBV5-1 and TRBV20-1 among five TRBV segments more frequent than in controls.

Their antigens remain unidentified. Unique molecular identifiers tagged the TCR beta cDNA libraries. Via MiXCR, TCRdb re-called the PCR reads, giving one row per CDR3 protein. The data show 600,000 to 750,000 distinct CDR3 sequences, roughly three fifths seen once. Sequencing was carried out using blood. The source of these receptors is a girl aged 2-10 years with multiple sclerosis.

This clonotype was counted a few times. The chain couples TRBV12-3 or TRBV12-4 to TRBJ2-7, with a possible D match to TRBD2 (7 bases). The length of the CDR3 is 15 residues. Trimming took off 5 bases at V and 3 bases at J, with 17 bases between the two ends. The CDR3 loop reads CASSLRGGEGYEQYF. Written as DNA, the CDR3 is TGTGCCAGCAGTCTAAGGGGGGGCGAGGGCTACGAGCAGTACTTC.

V is TRBV20-1 and J is TRBJ2-3; tentative D call: TRBD2 (6 bases). CDR3 size: 11 residues. Germline assignment: CDR1 DFQATT and CDR2 SNEGSKA (reference sequence). The DNA of the CDR3 is TGCAGCGGGGAGGGCACAGATACGCAGTATTTT. It yields the protein CSGEGTDTQYF.

V and J are TRBV4-1 and TRBJ2-7, with a possible D match to TRBD1 (6 bases). From germline, CDR1 is MGHRA and CDR2 YSYEKL. The CDR3 is made up of 15 amino acids. V was pared by 1 base and J by 1 base, with 11 bases between. In nucleotides, the CDR3 is TGCGCCAGCAGCCAAGCCCCCGGGACATCCTACGAGCAGTACTTC. It is translated as CASSQAPGTSYEQYF.

The V call is TRBV4-1, the J call TRBJ2-3; the D gene could be TRBD1 or TRBD2 (5 bases each). Deletions cut 0 bases from V and 6 bases from J, with 7 bases between. This CDR3 contains 13 residues. CDR1 is MGHRA and CDR2 is YSYEKL in the germline V gene. CDR3 in amino acids: CASSQDEGDTQYF. CDR3 coding DNA: TGCGCCAGCAGCCAAGATGAGGGGGATACGCAGTATTTT.

This clonotype has more than one count but fewer than ten. J is TRBJ2-3 and V is TRBV20-1; 9 bases map to TRBD2. The CDR3 spans 16 residues. V dropped 3 bases and J dropped 1; count of bases not matched to a gene: 8. In germline, CDR1 is DFQATT, CDR2 SNEGSKA (reference sequence). The CDR3 loop reads CSASLALAGRTDTQYF. The CDR3 DNA reads as TGCAGTGCTAGCCTGGCCCTAGCGGGACGCACAGATACGCAGTATTTT.

V gene TRBV11-2 combines with J gene TRBJ2-2, with 13 nucleotides matching TRBD2. Looked up from germline, CDR1 is SGHAT and CDR2 is FQNNGV. The CDR3 is 17 residues long. V shed 1 base, J shed 8 bases, and the junction held 7 bases outside the gene matches. In DNA, the CDR3 is TGTGCCAGCAGCTTAGCCGGGACTAGCGGGATTTCGGGGGAGCTGTTTTTT. Translating it yields CASSLAGTSGISGELFF.

This clonotype turned up a few times. The chain recombines TRBV30 with TRBJ2-1, with TRBD2 matching over 9 bases. The CDR3 is 12 residues long. Germline V CDR1 and CDR2: GTSNPN, SVGIG (reference sequence). The junction had 1 base not matched to a gene; V was cut back by 0 bases and J by 10 bases. This CDR3 reads CAWSVLAGEQFF. The DNA of the CDR3 is TGTGCCTGGAGTGTGCTAGCGGGAGAGCAGTTCTTC.

This clonotype has just a few counts. This chain links TRBV5-1 with TRBJ2-3; D gene uncertain. The CDR3 length is 12 residues. V lost 1 base, J lost 6 bases, and 6 bases lay in between. In germline, CDR1 is SGHRS, CDR2 YFSETQ. This CDR3 is CASSLSFDTQYF. CDR3 coding DNA: TGCGCCAGCAGCTTGTCGTTTGATACGCAGTATTTT.

The J gene is TRBJ2-7, the V gene TRBV21-1. TRBV21-1 is given as a pseudogene. This CDR3 has 15 residues. CDR3 region: CASSKGRSLSYEQYF. CDR3 sequence (DNA): TGTGCCAGCAGCAAAGGCAGGAGCCTCTCCTACGAGCAGTACTTC.

This clonotype was seen only once. Here the CDR3 DNA reads TGTGCCAGCAGCAAAGTAGTGGCTAGCGGGAGGGATACGCAGTATTTT. This codes for CASSKVVASGRDTQYF. The gene calls are TRBV21-1 and TRBJ2-3; the DNA was not used to check the table's D call, TRBD2. TRBV21-1 is given as a pseudogene. The CDR3 has 16 amino acids.

The chain couples TRBV12-3 or TRBV12-4 to TRBJ2-1, with D tentatively TRBD2 (6 bases). The CDR3 has 10 amino acids. Trimming cost V 6 bases and J 12 bases, with 9 bases left between them. The CDR3, as DNA: TGTGCCAGCAGCCTTAGCGGGCAGTTCTTC. Translation gives CASSLSGQFF.

This clonotype was counted only a few times. At one end the junction does not follow the germline gene, possibly because of a read error. The V call is TRBV5-1, the J call TRBJ2-7; 7 positions match TRBD1. CDR3 length: 13 residues. The germline CDR1 and CDR2 sequences are SGHRS and YFSETQ. CDR3: CASSLVQGYEQYF. The DNA of the CDR3 is TGTGCCAGCAGTTTAGTACAGGGGTACGAGCAGTACTTC.

The chain carries TRBV2 and TRBJ1-2, with TRBD1 matching over 7 bases. This CDR3 region has 11 residues. CDR1 is SNHLY and CDR2 is FYNNEI in the germline V gene. V gave up 10 bases and J gave up 6 bases; unmatched junction bases: 5. Here the CDR3 DNA reads TGTGCCATGACAGGGACAAATGGCTACACCTTC. Its translation is CAMTGTNGYTF.

The genes are TRBV10-1 and TRBJ2-1; unclear D gene. The CDR3 contains 13 residues. Between the trimmed V and J ends, which lost 2 bases and 12 bases, there was a span of 14 bases. From germline, CDR1 is WNHNN and CDR2 SYGVQD (reference sequence). The CDR3 nucleotides are TGCGCCAGCAGTGAGACCTTACTGACGCCGCAGTTCTTC. Protein sequence: CASSETLLTPQFF.

The table lists this clonotype with a few counts. J is TRBJ2-5 and V is TRBV9; 9 nucleotides match TRBD2. Losses at the gene ends were 0 bases for V and 5 bases for J; bases not matched to a gene: 8. There are 16 residues in the CDR3. Germline V CDR1 and CDR2: SGDLS, YYNGEE. DNA for the CDR3: TGTGCCAGCAGCGTAGCCGAGGGCGGGAGGGCCGAGACCCAGTACTTC. It yields the protein CASSVAEGGRAETQYF.

There are a few counts of this clonotype. This rearrangement joins TRBV12-3 or TRBV12-4 to TRBJ2-3; possibly TRBD2 for D (5 bases). V lost 4 bases and J 2 bases, leaving 10 bases between the germline ends. The CDR3 contains 14 residues. CDR3 region: CASSSSGYTDTQYF. As DNA, the CDR3 is TGTGCCAGCAGTTCGTCGGGGTACACAGATACGCAGTATTTT.

The chain uses TRBV29-1 and TRBJ1-2; D gene unclear. The V gene's germline CDR1 is SQVTM and CDR2 ANQGSEA. CDR3 length: 13 amino acids. Between the trimmed V and J ends, which lost 7 bases and 8 bases, there was a span of 20 bases. The DNA of the CDR3 is TGCAGCGGACTCCGAACGGGGTGGAGAGGCTACACCTTC. It yields the protein CSGLRTGWRGYTF.

On this clonotype itself: A much larger clone is a single base away; this may be a read error. This chain joins TRBV5-5 and TRBJ2-3, with D possibly TRBD1 on 5 matching bases. V shed 5 bases and J shed 3 bases, with 10 bases lying between them. The germline V gene encodes CDR1 SGHKS and CDR2 YYEKEE (reference sequence). The length of the CDR3 is 13 residues. For the CDR3, the DNA is TGTGCCAGCAGTGACCAGGGAACAGATACGCAGTATTTT. Residues: CASSDQGTDTQYF.

The chain recombines TRBV15 with TRBJ2-5, with 8 positions matching TRBD1. The trim removed 1 base at V and 5 bases at J, leaving 12 bases unmatched. The CDR3 is made up of 17 amino acids. Germline CDR1 is LNHNV and CDR2 is YYDKDF (reference sequence). The CDR3 sequence: CATSRGESGGAGETQYF. CDR3 bases: TGTGCCACCAGCAGAGGCGAATCAGGGGGCGCGGGGGAGACCCAGTACTTC.

This chain uses TRBV6-1 with TRBJ1-2; D gene unclear. Germline V gene lookup returns CDR1 MNHNS and CDR2 SASEGT. The CDR3 spans 13 residues. The V end was cut by 2 bases, the J end by 7 bases, with 11 bases between. CDR3: CASSEIDVSGYTF. The DNA for the CDR3 is TGTGCCAGCAGTGAAATAGACGTCTCTGGCTACACCTTC.

This rearrangement joins TRBV20-1 to TRBJ2-1, with D possibly matching TRBD2 (6 bases). The V end was cut by 3 bases, the J end by 5 bases, with 8 bases between. This CDR3 is 12 amino acids long. Germline assignment: CDR1 DFQATT and CDR2 SNEGSKA (reference sequence). The CDR3 here is CSAREGHNEQFF. The CDR3 nucleotides read TGCAGTGCTAGGGAGGGGCACAATGAGCAGTTCTTC.

The chain carries TRBV28 and TRBJ2-7; 7 bases agree with TRBD2. V trimming: 7 bases; J trimming: 4 bases; junction bases outside the gene matches: 10. This CDR3 contains 14 residues. Looked up from germline, CDR1 is MDHEN and CDR2 is SYDVKM. CDR3 sequence (DNA): TGTGCCAGCATGCCCGGACTAGATGGTTACGAGCAGTACTTC. It is translated as CASMPGLDGYEQYF.

This clonotype appeared a few times. The genes are TRBV5-5 and TRBJ1-1; no definite D call. The CDR3 runs 13 residues. Deletions cut 2 bases from V and 5 bases from J, with 10 bases between. From germline, CDR1 is SGHKS and CDR2 YYEKEE (reference sequence). CDR3 DNA sequence: TGTGCCAGCAGCTTAGGAGTTTGGACTGAAGCTTTCTTT. Translating gives CASSLGVWTEAFF.

This clonotype came up once. J is TRBJ2-5 and V is TRBV6-6; D ambiguous. V lost 1 base, J lost 1 base, and 7 bases lay in between. The CDR3 extends over 14 amino acids. The V gene's germline CDR1 is MNHNY and CDR2 SVGAGI (reference sequence). The DNA of the CDR3 is TGTGCCAGCAGTTACTTCGCTCCCCAAGAGACCCAGTACTTC. Its translation: CASSYFAPQETQYF.

The genes are TRBV20-1 and TRBJ1-1; tentatively, D is TRBD1 (5 bases). Trimming shortened V by 3 bases and J by 2 bases, and 10 bases separated the two germline ends. Looked up from germline, CDR1 is DFQATT and CDR2 is SNEGSKA (reference sequence). The CDR3 consists of 13 residues. CDR3 in DNA: TGCAGTGCTAGGACAGACGGTAACACTGAAGCTTTCTTT. It yields the protein CSARTDGNTEAFF.

Here the CDR3 reads CASSQGGSHEQYF. The CDR3 region has the DNA TGTGCCAGCAGCCAGGGGGGGTCACACGAGCAGTACTTC. This chain uses TRBV7-2 with TRBJ2-5; either TRBD1 or TRBD2 may supply D (7 bases each). The DNA end lines up better with TRBJ2-7; the J call may be wrong. Per the germline V gene, CDR1 is SGHTA and CDR2 is FQGNSA. The CDR3 consists of 13 residues.

This clonotype was seen more than once but under ten times. V gene TRBV6-4 combines with J gene TRBJ1-6; 7 bases are a match to TRBD1. Germline CDR1 is MRHNA and CDR2 is SNTAGT. V was clipped by 2 bases and J by 9 bases; unmatched bases: 7. The CDR3 runs to 15 residues. The CDR3 reads CASSDGGTASSPLHF. The CDR3 region has the DNA TGTGCCAGCAGTGACGGCGGGACAGCATCTTCACCCCTCCACTTT.

The rearrangement links TRBV5-6 to TRBJ2-1; D might be TRBD1 (6 bases). The germline V and J ends were trimmed by 1 base and 8 bases, with 19 bases remaining between them. In germline, CDR1 is SGHDT, CDR2 YYEEEE. CDR3 length: 16 residues. CDR3 sequence reads: CASSLSLVEGVDEQFF. In DNA, the CDR3 is TGTGCCAGCAGCTTGAGCTTGGTCGAGGGGGTAGATGAGCAGTTCTTC.